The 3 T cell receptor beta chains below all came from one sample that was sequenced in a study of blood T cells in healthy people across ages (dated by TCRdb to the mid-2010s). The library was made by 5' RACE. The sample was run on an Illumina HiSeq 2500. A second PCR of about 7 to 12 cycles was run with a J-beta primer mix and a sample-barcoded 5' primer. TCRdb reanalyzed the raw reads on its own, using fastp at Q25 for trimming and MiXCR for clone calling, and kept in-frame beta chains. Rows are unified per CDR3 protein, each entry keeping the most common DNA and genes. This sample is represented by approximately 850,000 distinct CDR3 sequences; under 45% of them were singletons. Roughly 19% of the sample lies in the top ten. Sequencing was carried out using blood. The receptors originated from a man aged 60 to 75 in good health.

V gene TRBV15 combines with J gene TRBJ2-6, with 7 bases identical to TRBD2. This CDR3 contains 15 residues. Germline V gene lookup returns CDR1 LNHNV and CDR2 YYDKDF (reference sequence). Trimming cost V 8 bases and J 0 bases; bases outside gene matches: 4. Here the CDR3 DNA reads TGTGCCACCCAGCGGGACGGCTCTGGGGCCAACGTCCTGACTTTC. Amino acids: CATQRDGSGANVLTF.

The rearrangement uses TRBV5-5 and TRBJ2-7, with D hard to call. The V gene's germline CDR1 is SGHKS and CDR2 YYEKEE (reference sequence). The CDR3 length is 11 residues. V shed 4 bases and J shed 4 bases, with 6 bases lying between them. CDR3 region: CASSHAYEQYF. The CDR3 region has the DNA TGTGCCAGCAGCCACGCGTACGAGCAGTACTTC. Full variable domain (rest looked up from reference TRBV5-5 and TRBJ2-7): DAGVTQSPTHLIKTRGQQVTLRCSPISGHKSVSWYQQVLGQGPQFIFQYYEKEERGRGNFPDRFSARQFPNYSSELNVNALLLGDSALYLCASSHAYEQYFGPGTRLTVT.

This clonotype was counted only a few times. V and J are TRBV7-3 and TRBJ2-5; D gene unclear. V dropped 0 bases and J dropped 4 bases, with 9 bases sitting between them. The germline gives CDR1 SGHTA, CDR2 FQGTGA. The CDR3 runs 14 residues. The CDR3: CASSLTSWGETQYF. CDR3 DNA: TGTGCCAGCAGCTTAACTAGCTGGGGAGAGACCCAGTACTTC.